These 29 T cell receptor beta chains originate from one sample sequenced in a study of patients and donors after allogeneic stem cell transplantation (TCRdb year 2020). Library construction relied on RT-PCR. TCRdb names NextSeq 550 as the instrument used. TCRdb applied fastp at Q25 and MiXCR to the public reads, then kept only in-frame beta chains. Every entry covers one CDR3 protein and lists the most common genes and DNA from its rows. This sample gives 30,000 to 40,000 distinct CDR3 sequences in total; less than 45% of them show up just once. The ten largest make up about 80% of the sample. Sequencing was carried out using blood, either unsorted or a sorted T cell fraction (not recorded which). Receptors originate from a human donor who was either an allogeneic HSCT recipient or a stem cell or donor lymphocyte infusion donor (not recorded which). It is not recorded whose cells these are; they may come from a transplant donor.

V gene TRBV19 combines with J gene TRBJ2-5, with 9 bases identical to TRBD2. J gave up 2 bases and V 6 bases, and 4 bases lay outside the gene matches. Germline V lookup: CDR1 LNHDA, CDR2 SQIVND (reference sequence). The CDR3 consists of 14 residues. CDR3 amino acids: CASRPAGGQETQYF. For the CDR3, the DNA is TGTGCCAGTAGGCCAGCGGGGGGACAAGAGACCCAGTACTTC.

The V gene is TRBV19, the J gene TRBJ2-1; D is perhaps TRBD1 (5 bases). CDR1 is LNHDA, CDR2 SQIVND, per germline (reference sequence). The CDR3 consists of 14 residues. Trimming removed 0 bases at V and 4 bases at J, with 7 bases between. The CDR3 DNA follows: TGTGCCAGTAGTATAGAAGACAGTTACAATGAGCAGTTCTTC. It specifies CASSIEDSYNEQFF.

This chain uses TRBV6-2 or TRBV6-3 with TRBJ1-5; possibly TRBD1 for D (5 bases). Looked up from germline, CDR1 is MNHEY and CDR2 is SVGEGT. Trimming cost V 7 bases and J 7 bases, with 17 bases left between them. The CDR3 is 14 amino acids. CDR3 nucleotide sequence: TGTGCCAGCACCCGGGACGCCGGTTGGCAGCCCCAGCATTTT. Its translation is CASTRDAGWQPQHF.

The sample holds a few counts of this clonotype. The chain recombines TRBV7-2 with TRBJ1-1; D gene uncertain. The CDR3 spans 12 residues. Deletions cut 3 bases from V and 0 bases from J, with 2 bases between. Per the germline V gene, CDR1 is SGHTA and CDR2 is FQGNSA. CDR3 loop: CASSFLNTEAFF. CDR3 nucleotides: TGTGCCAGCAGCTTTCTGAACACTGAAGCTTTCTTT. Variable domain in full (rest from reference TRBV7-2 and TRBJ1-1): GAGVSQSPSNKVTEKGKDVELRCDPISGHTALYWYRQSLGQGLEFLIYFQGNSAPDKSGLPSDRFSAERTGGSVSTLTIQRTQQEDSAVYLCASSFLNTEAFFGQGTRLTVV.

This sequence joins TRBV6-5 and TRBJ1-6, with 10 bases that match TRBD1. V was clipped by 2 bases and J by 8 bases; unmatched bases: 9. The CDR3 has 17 amino acids. The germline V gene has CDR1 MNHEY and CDR2 SVGAGI. The CDR3 region has the DNA TGTGCCAGCAGTTACAACCCGGCGGGACAGGGGTATTCACCCCTCCACTTT. Its translation is CASSYNPAGQGYSPLHF.

The chain recombines TRBV3-1 with TRBJ1-5, with no clear D. This CDR3 comprises 14 residues. CDR1 is LGHDT, CDR2 YNNKEL, per germline (reference sequence). Trimming stripped 5 bases from V and 1 base from J, with 9 bases between. CDR3 residues: CASSSQNSNQPQHF. In DNA form, the CDR3 reads TGTGCCAGCAGCTCGCAGAACAGCAATCAGCCCCAGCATTTT.

There are many counts of this clonotype. V usage is TRBV7-9 and J usage is TRBJ1-6, with D possibly being TRBD1 (6 bases). Germline assignment: CDR1 SEHNR and CDR2 FQNEAQ (reference sequence). The CDR3 spans 14 residues. Trimming left V 5 bases short and J 8 bases short, with 13 bases between. The CDR3 nucleotides are TGTGCCAGCAGCCAAGGACAGAACGATTCACCCCTCCACTTT. Protein: CASSQGQNDSPLHF.

This clonotype was counted a few times. The V call is TRBV5-1, the J call TRBJ2-2, with TRBD1 as a possible D gene (6 bases). The CDR3 covers 15 residues. Trimming stripped 3 bases from V and 3 bases from J, with 12 bases between. From germline, CDR1 is SGHRS and CDR2 YFSETQ. The CDR3 DNA reads as TGCGCCAGCAGCTACCGGGACACTGACACCGGGGAGCTGTTTTTT. This encodes CASSYRDTDTGELFF.

This sequence joins TRBV6-6 and TRBJ2-7, with D maybe TRBD1 (5 bases). Trimming left V 0 bases short and J 5 bases short, with 11 bases between. Germline V gene data show CDR1 as MNHNY and CDR2 as SVGAGI (reference sequence). This CDR3 is 14 amino acids long. DNA for the CDR3: TGTGCCAGCAGTTACTCTTCCAGGGTCCACGAGCAGTACTTC. Protein sequence: CASSYSSRVHEQYF.

This clonotype was picked up a small number of times. V gene TRBV6-1 combines with J gene TRBJ2-7; D might be TRBD1 (6 bases). Germline-derived CDR1 and CDR2 are MNHNS and SASEGT. Trimming left V 2 bases short and J 4 bases short, with 21 bases between. CDR3 length equals 17 residues. The CDR3 is CASSETVDRFNRYEQYF. The DNA of the CDR3 is TGTGCCAGCAGTGAAACCGTCGACAGGTTCAACCGGTACGAGCAGTACTTC.

The CDR3 reads CASGLITGSAEAFF. The CDR3 nucleotides are TGTGCTAGTGGTTTGATTACAGGAAGCGCTGAAGCTTTCTTT. The chain employs TRBV12-5 and TRBJ1-1; tentatively, D is TRBD1 (5 bases). CDR3 length equals 14 residues. Germline CDR1 LGHNT, CDR2 FRNRAP. V gave up 2 bases and J gave up 6 bases, with 13 bases separating them.

The genes are TRBV29-1 and TRBJ1-2; 9 positions match TRBD1. Germline values: CDR1 SQVTM, CDR2 ANQGSEA. The CDR3 sequence is 15 residues long. V gave up 4 bases and J gave up 4 bases; unmatched junction bases: 10. Here the CDR3 reads CSVVEGTGSGYGYTF. As DNA, the CDR3 is TGCAGCGTTGTCGAAGGGACAGGGTCGGGCTATGGCTACACCTTC. Complete variable domain (other parts from reference TRBV29-1 and TRBJ1-2): SAVISQKPSRDICQRGTSLTIQCQVDSQVTMMFWYRQQPGQSLTLIATANQGSEATYESGFVIDKFPISRPNLTFSTLTVSNMSPEDSSIYLCSVVEGTGSGYGYTFGSGTRLTVV.

This clonotype was seen only a few times. The rearrangement uses TRBV29-1 and TRBJ2-2; 7 bases line up with TRBD1. This CDR3 has 14 amino acids. Trimming removed 4 bases from V and 2 bases from J; junction bases left unmatched: 4. Germline assignment: CDR1 SQVTM and CDR2 ANQGSEA. This CDR3 reads CSVVTGINTGELFF. The DNA of the CDR3 is TGCAGCGTTGTGACAGGGATAAACACCGGGGAGCTGTTTTTT.

This clonotype came up a few times. V usage is TRBV6-1 and J usage is TRBJ2-1, with TRBD2 matching 10 bases. V lost 2 bases and J lost 5; bases outside the gene matches: 3. There are 15 residues in the CDR3. In germline, CDR1 is MNHNS, CDR2 SASEGT. The CDR3 is CASSEWTSGDNEQFF. In nucleotides, the CDR3 is TGTGCCAGCAGTGAATGGACTAGCGGCGACAATGAGCAGTTCTTC.

This clonotype came up a few times. This chain links TRBV5-1 with TRBJ1-1; D is uncertain. Germline CDR1 is SGHRS and CDR2 is YFSETQ. V lost 2 bases, J lost 5 bases, and 13 bases lay in between. This CDR3 comprises 14 residues. The CDR3 loop is CASSFTTRGTEAFF. The CDR3 nucleotides read TGCGCCAGCAGCTTTACTACAAGAGGGACTGAAGCTTTCTTT.

This clonotype was observed a few times. The chain recombines TRBV14 with TRBJ2-7; D is perhaps TRBD2 (6 bases). Trimming pared 4 bases from V and 2 bases from J, leaving 9 bases between. Germline V gene data show CDR1 as SGHDN and CDR2 as FVKESK. The CDR3 totals 13 residues. CDR3 loop: CASSRLGAYEQYF. In DNA, the CDR3 is TGTGCCAGCAGCCGACTAGGAGCCTACGAGCAGTACTTC.

This clonotype was seen a few times. The V gene is TRBV20-1, the J gene TRBJ2-3; D tentatively reads TRBD1 or TRBD2 (5 bases each). CDR1 is DFQATT, CDR2 SNEGSKA, per germline (reference sequence). V was pared by 6 bases and J by 2 bases, with 9 bases between. CDR3 length equals 12 residues. The CDR3 sequence: CSAWGYTDTQYF. The CDR3 DNA follows: TGCAGTGCATGGGGGTACACAGATACGCAGTATTTT.

The chain employs TRBV12-3 or TRBV12-4 and TRBJ1-5; D might be TRBD1 (6 bases). This CDR3 has 18 residues. Trimming removed 4 bases from V and 2 bases from J, with 21 bases in between. The CDR3 region is CASSSTHTGRGGNQPQHF. The CDR3 DNA sequence: TGTGCCAGCAGTTCCACCCACACAGGGAGAGGAGGCAATCAGCCCCAGCATTTT.

Only a few counts were recorded for this clonotype. V usage is TRBV29-1 and J usage is TRBJ1-3; D is possibly TRBD1 (6 bases). The germline gives CDR1 SQVTM, CDR2 ANQGSEA. V shed 5 bases and J shed 0 bases, with 11 bases lying between them. There are 14 residues in the CDR3. The CDR3 reads CSVLGQSSGNTIYF. As DNA, the CDR3 is TGCAGCGTTTTAGGACAGTCCTCTGGAAACACCATATATTTT. The full variable domain, with the rest looked up from reference TRBV29-1 and TRBJ1-3, is SAVISQKPSRDICQRGTSLTIQCQVDSQVTMMFWYRQQPGQSLTLIATANQGSEATYESGFVIDKFPISRPNLTFSTLTVSNMSPEDSSIYLCSVLGQSSGNTIYFGEGSWLTVV.

CDR3: CASSRTENTGELFF. The DNA of the CDR3 is TGTGCCAGCAGTCGCACCGAGAACACCGGGGAGCTGTTTTTT. The chain combines TRBV12-3 or TRBV12-4 with TRBJ2-2, with D hard to call. V was shortened by 5 bases and J by 1 base, with 8 bases between the two germline ends. The CDR3 is made up of 14 amino acids.

This chain links TRBV6-4 with TRBJ1-1; 7 nucleotides agree with TRBD1. This CDR3 is 13 amino acids long. V lost 6 bases, J lost 3 bases, and 4 bases stayed unmatched. Germline CDR1 reads MRHNA; CDR2 reads SNTAGT. In DNA form, the CDR3 reads TGTGCCAGCAGACCCACAGGGGACACTGAAGCTTTCTTT. This codes for CASRPTGDTEAFF.

The chain has TRBV4-3 and TRBJ2-3; D may be TRBD2 (6 bases). CDR1 and CDR2 from the germline V gene are LGHNA and YSLEER. The V gene lost 0 bases and the J gene lost 4 bases, with 8 bases spanning the gap. The CDR3 is 14 residues long. CDR3 sequence reads: CASSQEGGADTQYF. CDR3 nucleotides: TGCGCCAGCAGCCAAGAAGGAGGGGCAGATACGCAGTATTTT.

The chain combines TRBV20-1 with TRBJ2-1; 11 bases map to TRBD2. V lost 6 bases, J lost 3 bases, and 4 bases stayed unmatched. This CDR3 has 14 amino acids. Germline assignment: CDR1 DFQATT and CDR2 SNEGSKA (reference sequence). CDR3 nucleotides: TGCAGTGCCTCTACTAGCGGGAGCTACAATGAGCAGTTCTTC. Its protein product is CSASTSGSYNEQFF.

The V call is TRBV5-1, the J call TRBJ1-1; D remains unclear. Germline lookup yields CDR1 SGHRS and CDR2 YFSETQ. The V end was cut by 4 bases, the J end by 1 base, with 8 bases between. This CDR3 is built from 13 residues. As DNA, the CDR3 is TGCGCCAGCAGCATTGACCCGAACACTGAAGCTTTCTTT. It translates to CASSIDPNTEAFF.

This clonotype occurred a few times. This chain uses TRBV7-6 with TRBJ1-3; TRBD1 agrees at 7 bases. The CDR3 runs to 16 residues. Germline V gene data show CDR1 as SGHVS and CDR2 as FNYEAQ. The V segment lost 4 bases and the J segment 0 bases; nucleotides outside the gene matches: 6. The CDR3 loop is CASSSFQGVSGNTIYF. DNA of the CDR3: TGTGCCAGCAGCTCGTTTCAGGGGGTCTCTGGAAACACCATATATTTT. Full variable domain (missing parts from reference TRBV7-6 and TRBJ1-3): GAGVSQSPRYKVTKRGQDVALRCDPISGHVSLYWYRQALGQGPEFLTYFNYEAQQDKSGLPNDRFSAERPEGSISTLTIQRTEQRDSAMYRCASSSFQGVSGNTIYFGEGSWLTVV.

The chain carries TRBV12-3 or TRBV12-4 and TRBJ2-5; D perhaps matches TRBD1 (5 bases). This CDR3 contains 13 residues. Trimming took off 3 bases at V and 4 bases at J, with 9 bases between the two ends. The CDR3 reads CASSFGRGETQYF. In DNA, the CDR3 is TGTGCCAGCAGTTTCGGTAGGGGAGAGACCCAGTACTTC.

The chain uses TRBV27 and TRBJ2-7; weak D call: TRBD1 (5 bases). Germline lookup yields CDR1 MNHEY and CDR2 SMNVEV (reference sequence). This CDR3 spans 12 amino acids. Trimming removed 5 bases from V and 4 bases from J, with 9 bases in between. The CDR3 DNA is TGTGCCAGCAGTCAGACAGTTTACGAGCAGTACGTC. This gives the protein CASSQTVYEQYV.

The chain is built from TRBV5-1 and TRBJ2-5; no clear D gene. Trimming left V 3 bases short and J 6 bases short, with 15 bases between. The germline V gene has CDR1 SGHRS and CDR2 YFSETQ. This CDR3 has 14 residues. CDR3 DNA: TGCGCCAGCAGCTCGGCCCCGCCGCCGAAGACCCAGTACTTC. Protein sequence: CASSSAPPPKTQYF.

The J gene is TRBJ2-1, the V gene TRBV7-8; 7 bases are a match to TRBD2. V lost 1 base, J lost 7 bases, and 10 bases stayed unmatched. From germline, CDR1 is SGHVS and CDR2 FQNEAQ. This CDR3 region has 16 residues. The DNA of the CDR3 is TGTGCCAGCAGCTTAGTGGCGGGAGTTCCTTTGAATGAGCAGTTCTTC. Translating it yields CASSLVAGVPLNEQFF.